This T cell receptor (beta chain) appears in the sequencing data of a study of blood T cell repertoires in COVID-19. Study information: COVID-19 samples from acute and convalescent phases originated in the United States, Italy and Spain. In each case, the material was cDNA or gDNA derived from T cells, B-cell-depleted T cells, or PBMCs.

Per the authors' pipeline: Reference gene primer amplification yielded estimated nucleated cell counts. Data came from immunoSEQ multiplex PCR; TCRdb stores just in-frame clones and leaves some out. V and J calls and clone size are those listed in that table; D and trimming were worked out from the DNA. The data hold some 160,000 clones, with roughly 93% observed a single time. V was cut by 9 bases and J by 1 base, with 10 bases left in between. In germline, CDR1 is LNHDA, CDR2 SQIVND (reference sequence). The CDR3 sequence is 14 residues long. The source material was peripheral blood. The chain has TRBV19 and TRBJ2-6, with a weak D call TRBD1 (6 bases). The TCR was taken from a man aged 18 to 35 with acute or convalescent COVID-19. In DNA form, the CDR3 reads TGTGCCAGCAGGCAGGGGTCTGGGGCCAACGTCCTGACTTTC. Residues: CASRQGSGANVLTF.